Following are 9 T cell receptor beta chains from one sample sequenced in a study of tumor-infiltrating lymphocytes in primary liver carcinoma. From unsorted bulk tissue weighing about 18-30 mg, DNA and RNA were co-extracted. Synthesis of TCR beta cDNA was carried out from approximately 500 ng total RNA with a constant-region primer. Three nested multiplex PCR rounds, a slightly modified ARM-PCR method, built the TCR beta libraries. The first two PCR rounds used TRBV1-TRBV30 primers with a Cbeta primer, nine to eleven cycles each. Each CDR3 protein gets one entry after TCRdb re-called the multiplex PCR reads with MiXCR. This sample has around 190,000 distinct CDR3 sequences, with around four fifths found just once. Sequenced sample: tumor tissue from primary liver carcinoma. The origin of the receptors is a man aged 35 to 55 with primary liver carcinoma and hepatitis B virus infection.

Of note for this clonotype: One end of the junction varies from germline; a read error may be responsible. The rearrangement joins TRBV11-1 to TRBJ2-7; D is uncertain. Germline V gene sequence: CDR1 SGHAT, CDR2 FQDESV (reference sequence). The CDR3 extends over 17 amino acids. CDR3 region: CASSLGPASESPYELYF. CDR3 nucleotides: TGTGCCAGCAGCTTAGGGCCGGCGAGTGAAAGCCCCTACGAGCTGTACTTC.

Note on this clonotype: The CDR3 carries no conserved terminal phenylalanine or tryptophan, so it likely arises from a read error. The V gene is TRBV29-1, the J gene TRBJ2-3; 8 bases are shared with TRBD1. This CDR3 comprises 16 residues. Germline CDR1 is SQVTM and CDR2 is ANQGSEA. CDR3 amino acids: CCVGGTGQGNTDTQYL. The CDR3 coding sequence is TGCTGCGTTGGGGGAACCGGACAGGGTAATACAGATACGCAGTATTTA.

This clonotype is a singleton in its sample. A read error may account for a junction end that differs from germline. The chain combines TRBV10-3 with TRBJ2-3; 13 positions agree with TRBD2. Per the germline V gene, CDR1 is ENHRY and CDR2 is SYGVKD. This CDR3 spans 17 amino acids. In DNA form, the CDR3 reads TGTGCCATCAGTGAGTCAGGACTAGCGGGAGCGACAGATACGCATTATTTT. As protein: CAISESGLAGATDTHYF.

Points on this clonotype: One end of the junction fails to match germline, which may point to a read error. V and J are TRBV12-3 or TRBV12-4 and TRBJ1-6; 9 bases fit TRBD1. The CDR3 loop spans 16 amino acids. The DNA of the CDR3 is TGTGCCAGCAATTTAGCTCCGGGACAGGGAGGATCACCCCTCCACTTT. Translating it yields CASNLAPGQGGSPLHF.

With respect to this clonotype: Germline and junction disagree at one end, which may indicate a read error. The chain couples TRBV11-3 to TRBJ2-1; the match to TRBD2 covers 11 bases. Germline lookup yields CDR1 SGHNT and CDR2 YENEEA. This CDR3 is 16 amino acids long. The CDR3 sequence is CASSLGIAGGRTGQFF. The CDR3 nucleotides are TGTGCTAGCAGCTTAGGTATAGCGGGAGGGCGAACTGGGCAGTTCTTC.

As regards this clonotype: This may arise from a read error, as a much more abundant clone is one base away. This chain uses TRBV6-2 or TRBV6-3 with TRBJ2-1, with 8 bases identical to TRBD1. V was pared by 8 bases and J by 0 bases, with 9 bases of the junction left unmatched. This CDR3 comprises 16 residues. Germline-derived CDR1 and CDR2 are MNHEY and SVGEGT. In DNA form, the CDR3 reads TGTGCCAGCGCTTACAGGGGGACGGCCTCCTACAATGAGCAGTTCTTC. Encoded protein: CASAYRGTASYNEQFF.

A note on this clonotype: At one of its ends the junction is not consistent with the germline gene, which may arise from a read error. This chain uses TRBV6-5 with TRBJ2-5; 7 bases are a match to TRBD1. The CDR3 is 15 residues long. CDR1 and CDR2 (germline): MNHEY, SVGAGI. CDR3 DNA: TGTGCCAGCAATTACTTGGGTGGAGGACAGGAGACACAGTACTTC. This gives the protein CASNYLGGGQETQYF.

In its sample, this clonotype was seen a few times. This is likely a read error, given that the CDR3 carries no conserved phenylalanine or tryptophan at its end. This rearrangement joins TRBV6-1 to TRBJ1-5; D is undetermined. Trimming stripped 5 bases from V and 7 bases from J, with 12 bases between. Germline V gene data show CDR1 as MNHNS and CDR2 as SASEGT. The CDR3 has 13 residues. The CDR3 sequence: CASSYRAEQPQHL. In nucleotides, the CDR3 is TGTGCCAGCAGTTATCGGGCCGAGCAGCCCCAGCATTTA.

The rearrangement joins TRBV5-1 to TRBJ2-1; tentatively, D is TRBD2 (6 bases). Germline assignment: CDR1 SGHRS and CDR2 YFSETQ. The CDR3 extends over 18 amino acids. V gave up 4 bases and J gave up 1 base, with 21 bases separating them. The CDR3 sequence: CASSLLPPEGGSYNEQFF. CDR3 coding DNA: TGCGCCAGCAGCCTGCTTCCCCCTGAGGGAGGTTCCTACAATGAGCAGTTCTTC.